This TCR beta chain was captured in a study of blood T cells in healthy people across ages. The CDR3 is made up of 11 amino acids. Germline lookup yields CDR1 SNHLY and CDR2 FYNNEI. The ends were cut back, 7 bases at V and 8 bases at J, with 10 bases in the middle. Worth noting for this clonotype: The antigen remains unidentified.

RNA extraction gave at least 5.5 micrograms of total RNA per sample. With a J-beta primer mix and a sample-barcoded 5' primer, a second PCR ran about 7 to 11 cycles. TCRdb used MiXCR to reprocess the 5' RACE reads, holding one entry per CDR3 protein. The sample lists 1.5 million to 2 million distinct CDR3 sequences, about 30% seen once, with 7% to 9% in the top ten. Study-level points and caveats: Nothing was known about donor CMV status, and this possibly confounded expanded clonotype changes. The long-lived group displayed more naive CD4+ cells, plus higher diversity, than the aged donors did. Samples with more naive T cells showed higher observed beta diversity.

The sequence was collected from a woman aged 25 to 39 in good health. This rearrangement joins TRBV2 to TRBJ2-3; possibly TRBD2 for D (5 bases). The material sequenced was blood. The CDR3 region is CASTSRVTQYF. CDR3 nucleotide sequence: TGTGCCAGCACTAGCCGGGTTACGCAGTATTTT. Drawing the rest from reference TRBV2 and TRBJ2-3, the complete variable domain is EPEVTQTPSHQVTQMGQEVILRCVPISNHLYFYWYRQILGQKVEFLVSFYNNEISEKSEIFDDQFSVERPDGSNFTLKIRSTKLEDSAMYFCASTSRVTQYFGPGTRLTVL.